A selection of T cell receptor beta chains follows, all from one sample in a study of blood T cell repertoires in COVID-19. TCRdb's table, derived via immunoSEQ multiplex PCR, lists solely in-frame clones and lacks some. The sample records hundreds of thousands of clones, around 87% being singletons. Specimen: PBMCs or T cells enriched from blood (not recorded which). These receptors all stem from a woman younger than 30 with acute COVID-19. The CDR3 runs from the conserved cysteine through the conserved F or W. D genes are given only for firm matches. Where a row states a size, it is once, few, many or the class of an expanded clone; other rows omit it.

>TRBJ2-7|-|TRBV7-8|15|TRBD1
TGTGCCAGCAGCCCCAGGACAGGGGGGGTCTACGAGCAGTACTTC
CASSPRTGGVYEQYF
>TRBJ2-7|-|TRBV27|13|-
TGTGCCAGCAGTTTTAGTCCGGGGTACGAGCAGTACTTC
CASSFSPGYEQYF
>TRBJ2-7|-|TRBV2|11|-
TGTGCCTCCCTCGGCTCCTACGAGCAGTACTTC
CASLGSYEQYF
>TRBJ2-4|few|TRBV5-1|14|TRBD2
TGCGCCAGCAGCAGCGGGACGTCCAAAAACATTCAGTACTTC
CASSSGTSKNIQYF
>TRBJ1-6|-|TRBV5-6|15|TRBD1
TGTGCCAGCAGCTTGTATGGGACAGTGAATTCACCCCTCCACTTT
CASSLYGTVNSPLHF
>TRBJ1-2|-|TRBV2|13|-
TGTGCCAGCAGGGCTCAGGGGCCCGTCGGCTACACCTTC
CASRAQGPVGYTF
>TRBJ2-3|-|TRBV28|17|TRBD2
TGTGCCAGCGGGGGGGAGCGGGAGGGCCGGTGGACAGATACGCAGTATTTT
CASGGEREGRWTDTQYF
>TRBJ2-5|-|TRBV9|16|-
TGTGCCAGCAGCGTAGCCGGGGAAGGAGGCCAAGAGACCCAGTACTTC
CASSVAGEGGQETQYF
>TRBJ2-4|-|TRBV15|15|-
TGTGCCACCAGCAGAAAAACGGGACATACGGACATTCAGTACTTC
CATSRKTGHTDIQYF
>TRBJ2-1|-|TRBV5-1|15|-
TGCGCCAGCAGCCAAGGAGGGCTAGCGTTGGATGAGCAGTTCTTC
CASSQGGLALDEQFF
>TRBJ1-2|few|TRBV29-1|12|-
TGCAGCGTTGTGTGGGGCGACTATGGCTACACCTTC
CSVVWGDYGYTF
>TRBJ1-1|-|TRBV7-2|16|TRBD1
TGTGCCAGCAGCCAAGGACAGGGGGTGAGCTCCACTGAAGCTTTCTTT
CASSQGQGVSSTEAFF
>TRBJ1-4|once|TRBV9|14|TRBD1
TGTGCCAGCAGTGTCGGACAGGGTGGTGAAAAACTGTTTTTT
CASSVGQGGEKLFF
>TRBJ1-2|-|TRBV28|15|TRBD1
TGTGCCAGCTCCGGCCCGGGACAGCCTTTCTATGGCTACACCTTC
CASSGPGQPFYGYTF
>TRBJ1-5|-|TRBV25-1|14|-
TGTGCCAGCAGTGTAATGGCCTCCAATCAGCCCCAGCATTTT
CASSVMASNQPQHF
>TRBJ2-5|-|TRBV19|14|-
TGTGCCAGTAGTATCAGGGTTCACCAAGAGACCCAGTACTTC
CASSIRVHQETQYF
>TRBJ1-2|-|TRBV28|15|TRBD1
TGTGCCAGCGACCCCTCCCGGACAGGGGTCTATGGCTACACCTTC
CASDPSRTGVYGYTF
>TRBJ2-2|once|TRBV7-9|16|-
TGTGCCAGCAGCCTTATCCGGGGGGCCGGCACCGGGGAGCTGTTTTTT
CASSLIRGAGTGELFF
>TRBJ2-2|-|TRBV19|14|-
TGTGCCAGTAAAAGGGACACGAACACCGGGGAGCTGTTTTTT
CASKRDTNTGELFF